Presented here are 16 T cell receptor beta chains from one specimen sequenced in a study of T-cell reconstitution after alpha-beta-depleted transplantation in children (dated by TCRdb to about 2016). Libraries were prepared through PCR. Sequencer: Illumina HiSeq 2500. To normalize quantification of the TCRbeta repertoire, the TCR libraries were built with molecular barcoding that relied on unique molecular identifiers. TCRdb redid the processing of the public reads, applying fastp at Q25 and MiXCR, and retained in-frame beta chains. One record per CDR3 amino acid sequence lists the most common genes and DNA. Within this sample are some 500,000 distinct CDR3 sequences, with approximately 20% of them counted one time only. 3% to 3.5% of the sample is in the top ten clones. This specimen was PBMCs from the stem cell graft donor, taken from the stem cell graft. All receptors derive from a human donor who donated a stem cell graft to a child with acute lymphoblastic leukemia.

This clonotype was observed a single time. This chain connects TRBV28 to TRBJ2-3; the match to TRBD1 covers 7 bases. This CDR3 comprises 15 residues. Germline loops: CDR1 MDHEN, CDR2 SYDVKM. The ends lost 5 bases at V and 10 bases at J; junction bases unmatched: 15. Here the CDR3 DNA reads TGTGCCAGCAGTCTCCCGGGACAGATAGAGTTCTCGCAGTATTTT. Translating it yields CASSLPGQIEFSQYF. The full variable domain, completed using reference TRBV28 and TRBJ2-3, is DVKVTQSSRYLVKRTGEKVFLECVQDMDHENMFWYRQDPGLGLRLIYFSYDVKMKEKGDIPEGYSVSREKKERFSLILESASTNQTSMYLCASSLPGQIEFSQYFGPGTRLTVL.

The chain links TRBV20-1 to TRBJ1-5; 9 nucleotides agree with TRBD1. CDR1 and CDR2 from the germline V gene are DFQATT and SNEGSKA (reference sequence). The ends lost 5 bases at V and 2 bases at J; junction bases unmatched: 4. This CDR3 is built from 14 residues. The DNA of the CDR3 is TGCAGTGCTCGGACAGGGGTACGCAATCAGCCCCAGCATTTT. The encoded protein is CSARTGVRNQPQHF.

The chain combines TRBV18 with TRBJ1-1, with a tentative D call TRBD1 (5 bases). Trimming pared 6 bases from V and 0 bases from J, leaving 14 bases between. The CDR3 has 15 amino acids. Germline V gene sequence: CDR1 KGHSH, CDR2 LQKENI. The CDR3 sequence is CASSPTRDMNTEAFF. The CDR3 nucleotides read TGTGCCAGCTCCCCTACCAGGGATATGAACACTGAAGCTTTCTTT.

The J gene is TRBJ1-4, the V gene TRBV5-1; tentatively, D is TRBD1 (5 bases). The CDR3 loop spans 14 amino acids. V was cut by 5 bases and J by 0 bases, with 8 bases left in between. Germline V lookup: CDR1 SGHRS, CDR2 YFSETQ. In nucleotides, the CDR3 is TGCGCCAGCAGGAGGGGCGCAACTAATGAAAAACTGTTTTTT. As protein: CASRRGATNEKLFF.

There are a few counts of this clonotype. The chain has TRBV11-2 and TRBJ1-1; no clear D gene. V was shortened by 2 bases and J by 7 bases, with 5 bases between the two germline ends. The CDR3 has 11 amino acids. In germline, CDR1 is SGHAT, CDR2 FQNNGV. CDR3 sequence: CASSLWDEAFF. CDR3 sequence (DNA): TGTGCCAGCAGCTTATGGGATGAAGCTTTCTTT.

This chain connects TRBV10-3 to TRBJ1-2, with D unresolved. Germline V CDR1 and CDR2: ENHRY, SYGVKD. With 4 bases removed from V and 6 bases from J, the gap between germline ends came to 15 bases. The CDR3 runs to 14 residues. The CDR3 loop reads CAISATTRSHGYTF. The CDR3 coding sequence is TGTGCCATCAGTGCAACAACAAGGAGTCATGGCTACACCTTC.

The chain joins TRBV25-1 to TRBJ1-6; no clear D gene. V gave up 5 bases and J gave up 0 bases, with 8 bases separating them. The CDR3 sequence is 15 residues long. In germline, CDR1 is MGHDK, CDR2 SYGVNS. CDR3 nucleotide sequence: TGTGCCAGCAGTAGGAGTCGCTCCTATAATTCACCCCTCCACTTT. As protein: CASSRSRSYNSPLHF.

This clonotype was seen a few times. The J gene is TRBJ1-1, the V gene TRBV12-3 or TRBV12-4; no clear D. This CDR3 is built from 13 residues. With 10 bases removed from V and 1 base from J, the gap between germline ends came to 13 bases. CDR3 residues: CATGGPWNTEAFF. In nucleotides, the CDR3 is TGTGCCACTGGCGGCCCTTGGAACACTGAAGCTTTCTTT.

The table lists this clonotype with a few counts. CDR3 DNA sequence: TGTGCCAGCAATTTTGGGAGTGAGCAGTTCTTC. It encodes CASNFGSEQFF. The V call is TRBV7-9, the J call TRBJ2-1; a weak D match, TRBD2 (5 bases). The CDR3 sequence is 11 residues long. V lost 7 bases and J 9 bases, leaving 10 bases between the germline ends. CDR1 is SEHNR, CDR2 FQNEAQ, per germline (reference sequence). Full variable domain (remainder filled in from reference TRBV7-9 and TRBJ2-1): DTGVSQNPRHKITKRGQNVTFRCDPISEHNRLYWYRQTLGQGPEFLTYFQNEAQLEKSRLLSDRFSAERPKGSFSTLEIQRTEQGDSAMYLCASNFGSEQFFGPGTRLTVL.

The chain has TRBV6-5 and TRBJ2-5; either TRBD1 or TRBD2 may fit D (5 bases each). Germline assignment: CDR1 MNHEY and CDR2 SVGAGI. With 2 bases removed from V and 4 bases from J, the gap between germline ends came to 11 bases. CDR3 length equals 14 residues. CDR3 loop: CASSYEGPPETQYF. The CDR3 DNA is TGTGCCAGCAGTTACGAGGGACCTCCAGAGACCCAGTACTTC.

This sequence joins TRBV27 and TRBJ2-3, with D possibly matching TRBD2 (6 bases). The CDR3 is made up of 16 amino acids. Trimming took off 3 bases at V and 1 base at J, with 14 bases between the two ends. Germline CDR1 and CDR2: MNHEY and SMNVEV (reference sequence). The CDR3 loop reads CASSFFAGMGTDTQYF. CDR3 DNA: TGTGCCAGCAGTTTCTTCGCGGGGATGGGCACAGATACGCAGTATTTT.

This chain links TRBV25-1 with TRBJ2-2, with TRBD1 matching 8 bases. The junction had 6 bases not matched to a gene; V was cut back by 5 bases and J by 4 bases. This CDR3 has 15 amino acids. Germline CDR1 is MGHDK and CDR2 is SYGVNS. CDR3 nucleotide sequence: TGTGCCAGCAGTACAGGGGGTTCGAGCACCGGGGAGCTGTTTTTT. Its protein is CASSTGGSSTGELFF.

The chain recombines TRBV4-2 with TRBJ2-3, with 7 nucleotides matching TRBD2. Germline trimming cut 3 bases from V and 5 bases from J; bases unmatched to any gene: 5. The CDR3 is made up of 14 amino acids. Per germline, CDR1 LGHNA and CDR2 YNFKEQ. The CDR3 region has the DNA TGTGCCAGCAGCCACGCGGGAGCGAAAGATACGCAGTATTTT. It translates to CASSHAGAKDTQYF.

The rearrangement links TRBV20-1 to TRBJ2-3, with a tentative D call TRBD2 (6 bases). Germline V gives CDR1 DFQATT, CDR2 SNEGSKA (reference sequence). This CDR3 has 16 amino acids. V was cut by 3 bases and J by 4 bases, with 20 bases left in between. The CDR3 DNA follows: TGCAGTGCTAGTTATGGTAGCGGCTACTTGGCAGATACGCAGTATTTT. This encodes CSASYGSGYLADTQYF.

A few counts support this clonotype. V gene TRBV5-1 combines with J gene TRBJ2-1; TRBD1 matches 10 bases. There are 17 residues in the CDR3. The J segment lost 7 bases and the V segment lost 5 bases, leaving 15 bases of the junction unmatched. Per germline, CDR1 SGHRS and CDR2 YFSETQ. The CDR3 DNA follows: TGCGCCAGCAGGAGGGACAGGGGATCGGCGGGAGCAAATGAGCAGTTCTTC. It yields the protein CASRRDRGSAGANEQFF.

The J gene is TRBJ2-3, the V gene TRBV5-1; D is ambiguous. The CDR3 length is 12 residues. Germline V gene lookup returns CDR1 SGHRS and CDR2 YFSETQ. Trimming took 3 bases from V and 2 from J, leaving 4 bases between them. DNA of the CDR3: TGCGCCAGCAGCTGGTACACAGATACGCAGTATTTT. Its translation is CASSWYTDTQYF.